Presented here are 31 T cell receptor beta chains from one specimen sequenced in a study of OX40 agonist ivuxolimab in advanced cancers. The repertoire was sequenced with immunoSEQ multiplex PCR; TCRdb's copy has only in-frame clones and lacks some. The repertoire includes approximately 82,000 clones, around four fifths of them detected once, and 0.85% sits in the top ten. This material consisted of CD4+ or CD8+ T cells sorted from blood, taken in a trial of the OX40 agonist ivuxolimab. These receptor sequences come from an adult with an advanced solid tumor such as melanoma, head and neck, liver or kidney cancer.

The chain employs TRBV11-2 and TRBJ2-5, with D perhaps matching TRBD1 (5 bases). This CDR3 has 14 amino acids. V shed 3 bases and J shed 2 bases, with 10 bases lying between them. Looked up from germline, CDR1 is SGHAT and CDR2 is FQNNGV. CDR3 protein: CASSFDRQQETQYF. In DNA form, the CDR3 reads TGTGCCAGCAGCTTTGACAGACAACAAGAGACCCAGTACTTC.

The chain recombines TRBV9 with TRBJ2-5, with 11 bases fitting TRBD1. Unmatched junction bases numbered 3, after V lost 7 bases and J lost 4 bases. In germline, CDR1 is SGDLS, CDR2 YYNGEE. The CDR3 is 13 amino acids. The CDR3 DNA is TGTGCCAGCGGGACAGGGGGACGAGAGACCCAGTACTTC. Translation gives CASGTGGRETQYF.

This chain uses TRBV4-1 with TRBJ1-2; 10 bases match TRBD1. The ends lost 6 bases at V and 1 base at J; junction bases unmatched: 5. The CDR3 totals 15 residues. From germline, CDR1 is MGHRA and CDR2 YSYEKL. CDR3 protein: CASRETGGVNYGYTF. CDR3 nucleotide sequence: TGCGCCAGCAGGGAGACAGGGGGCGTTAACTATGGCTACACCTTC.

This clone has more than one count but fewer than ten. This chain uses TRBV2 with TRBJ1-1; no clear D gene. Per the germline V gene, CDR1 is SNHLY and CDR2 is FYNNEI. The V end was cut by 5 bases, the J end by 10 bases, with 11 bases between. The CDR3 has 11 residues. The DNA for the CDR3 is TGTGCCAGCAGTTATAGAGTTGGAGCTTTCTTT. Amino acid sequence: CASSYRVGAFF.

Regarding this clone: At one of its ends the junction is not consistent with the germline gene, which may arise from a read error. This rearrangement joins TRBV7-2 to TRBJ2-1; a possible D gene is TRBD1 (6 bases). The CDR3 has 14 amino acids. Germline V CDR1 and CDR2: SGHTA, FQGNSA. CDR3 in DNA: TGTGCCAGCAGCTTAAATCCTGGGGACAACGAGCAGTTCTTC. Its protein is CASSLNPGDNEQFF.

V is TRBV4-2 and J is TRBJ2-7; weak D call: TRBD2 (5 bases). CDR3 length: 14 amino acids. Germline V gene sequence: CDR1 LGHNA, CDR2 YNFKEQ. V lost 3 bases and J lost 0, with 9 bases in between. The CDR3 region has the DNA TGTGCCAGCAGCCACGGACTCCTCTCCTACGAGCAGTACTTC. Residues: CASSHGLLSYEQYF.

The gene calls are TRBV5-4 and TRBJ1-2, with D possibly TRBD1 on 5 matching bases. Trimming took 5 bases from V and 4 from J, leaving 9 bases between them. The CDR3 spans 12 residues. Germline V gene lookup returns CDR1 SGHNT and CDR2 YYREEE (reference sequence). CDR3 nucleotide sequence: TGTGCCAGCAGACTCGACAGCTATGGCTACACCTTC. Residues: CASRLDSYGYTF.

Points on this clone: Other DNA sequences of this sample code for an identical CDR3. This chain uses TRBV6-5 with TRBJ2-7; TRBD1 matches 8 bases. The germline gives CDR1 MNHEY, CDR2 SVGAGI. The J segment lost 3 bases and the V segment lost 2 bases, leaving 6 bases of the junction unmatched. The CDR3 spans 15 residues. CDR3 loop: CASSYDGQGSYEQYF. The CDR3 DNA reads TGTGCCAGCAGTTACGACGGACAGGGAAGCTACGAGCAGTACTTC.

This chain joins TRBV18 and TRBJ1-6; 10 bases align to TRBD1. There are 16 residues in the CDR3. Germline V lookup: CDR1 KGHSH, CDR2 LQKENI. V trimming: 0 bases; J trimming: 9 bases; junction bases outside the gene matches: 5. The CDR3 DNA reads TGTGCCAGCTCACCACCCGGGACAGGGGTCGGTTCACCCCTCCACTTT. Its translation: CASSPPGTGVGSPLHF.

The chain carries TRBV19 and TRBJ2-2, with 7 bases that match TRBD2. Per germline, CDR1 LNHDA and CDR2 SQIVND (reference sequence). The CDR3 contains 15 residues. J was trimmed by 5 bases and V by 6 bases; bases with no gene match: 9. The CDR3 coding sequence is TGTGCCAGTAGGCGGGCTAGCGGTGGAACCGGGGAGCTGTTTTTT. The encoded protein is CASRRASGGTGELFF.

This chain joins TRBV6-5 and TRBJ1-3; no firm D call. V dropped 2 bases and J dropped 4 bases, with 9 bases sitting between them. The CDR3 length is 14 residues. The germline V gene encodes CDR1 MNHEY and CDR2 SVGAGI. CDR3 sequence (DNA): TGTGCCAGCAGTTACAGAGAGTCCGGAAACACCATATATTTT. Translated: CASSYRESGNTIYF.

As regards this clone: The same CDR3 arises from other DNA sequences in this sample as well. This chain uses TRBV2 with TRBJ1-5; D perhaps matches TRBD1 (5 bases). Germline CDR1 and CDR2: SNHLY and FYNNEI. Trimming removed 7 bases at V and 1 base at J, with 11 bases between. The CDR3 is made up of 14 amino acids. DNA for the CDR3: TGTGCCAGCAACCGTGGGGGAAGCAATCAGCCCCAGCATTTT. Translating gives CASNRGGSNQPQHF.

About this clone itself: At the DNA level, this CDR3 is encoded by other sequences in the same sample as well. The chain is built from TRBV6-5 and TRBJ2-7; D is perhaps TRBD2 (5 bases). V shed 6 bases and J shed 7 bases, with 10 bases lying between them. CDR1 MNHEY and CDR2 SVGAGI come from the germline V gene. CDR3 length equals 11 residues. The CDR3, as DNA: TGTGCCAGCAGCCACGGCGGGGAGCAGTACTTC. This gives the protein CASSHGGEQYF.

The J gene is TRBJ2-1, the V gene TRBV5-6, with 10 bases fitting TRBD2. V was clipped by 0 bases and J by 8 bases; unmatched bases: 11. The CDR3 extends over 17 amino acids. From germline, CDR1 is SGHDT and CDR2 YYEEEE. This chain's CDR3 is CASSLVVAGGPEDEQFF. The DNA for the CDR3 is TGTGCCAGCAGCTTGGTAGTAGCGGGGGGCCCCGAGGATGAGCAGTTCTTC.

The chain links TRBV6-5 to TRBJ1-6; D gene ambiguous. V gave up 2 bases and J gave up 6 bases, with 8 bases separating them. CDR3 size: 14 residues. Germline V lookup: CDR1 MNHEY, CDR2 SVGAGI. CDR3 coding DNA: TGTGCCAGCAGTTACGGACCGATTAATTCACCCCTCCACTTT. This encodes CASSYGPINSPLHF.

The genes are TRBV5-6 and TRBJ2-3, with TRBD2 as a possible D gene (6 bases). Germline values: CDR1 SGHDT, CDR2 YYEEEE. Trimming took off 0 bases at V and 2 bases at J, with 10 bases between the two ends. The CDR3 has 15 residues. The CDR3, as DNA: TGTGCCAGCAGCTTGGGACTAGAGCTCACAGATACGCAGTATTTT. Amino acids: CASSLGLELTDTQYF.

This chain joins TRBV4-2 and TRBJ1-1; weak D call: TRBD1 (6 bases). Germline CDR1 and CDR2: LGHNA and YNFKEQ. This CDR3 spans 16 amino acids. V dropped 3 bases and J dropped 5 bases, with 19 bases sitting between them. The CDR3 here is CASSHERDRGRTEAFF. In nucleotides, the CDR3 is TGTGCCAGCAGCCACGAAAGGGATAGGGGGAGAACTGAAGCTTTCTTT.

The chain links TRBV7-3 to TRBJ1-1; weak D call: TRBD1 (6 bases). From germline, CDR1 is SGHTA and CDR2 FQGTGA. The CDR3 contains 16 residues. V lost 5 bases, J lost 0 bases, and 16 bases lay in between. The CDR3 loop reads CASSLRGGALNTEAFF. The DNA for the CDR3 is TGTGCCAGCAGCCTTCGGGGGGGCGCTTTGAACACTGAAGCTTTCTTT.

J is TRBJ2-5 and V is TRBV4-3; 7 positions agree with TRBD2. Germline CDR1 LGHNA, CDR2 YSLEER. This CDR3 has 14 residues. After removal of 4 bases from V and 1 base from J, the junction contained 3 bases not matched to a gene. CDR3 amino acids: CASSPGGGQETQYF. The CDR3 DNA sequence: TGCGCCAGCAGCCCCGGCGGGGGCCAAGAGACCCAGTACTTC.

The V call is TRBV10-3, the J call TRBJ1-2, with 9 bases fitting TRBD1. CDR3 size: 14 residues. The germline V gene has CDR1 ENHRY and CDR2 SYGVKD. The trim removed 6 bases at V and 5 bases at J, leaving 7 bases unmatched. CDR3 in DNA: TGTGCCATCAGGGGGGACAGGGAGATATATGGCTACACCTTC. It translates to CAIRGDREIYGYTF.

V gene TRBV27 combines with J gene TRBJ1-4, with TRBD1 matching 7 bases. V was pared by 6 bases and J by 10 bases, with 17 bases of the junction left unmatched. The CDR3 has 16 amino acids. Germline CDR1 MNHEY, CDR2 SMNVEV (reference sequence). DNA for the CDR3: TGTGCCAGCAGCATACGGCCCGGGACAGTGCCAGGAAAACTGTTTTTT. Encoded protein: CASSIRPGTVPGKLFF.

This rearrangement joins TRBV7-2 to TRBJ1-1; D is uncertain. The germline V gene encodes CDR1 SGHTA and CDR2 FQGNSA. The germline V and J ends were trimmed by 6 bases and 3 bases, with 5 bases remaining between them. CDR3 size: 11 residues. The CDR3 is CASRGYTEAFF. CDR3 coding DNA: TGTGCCAGCAGGGGTTACACTGAAGCTTTCTTT.

This clone has a handful of counts. The J gene is TRBJ1-1, the V gene TRBV15; no reliable D call. Germline CDR1 and CDR2: LNHNV and YYDKDF (reference sequence). This CDR3 contains 13 residues. V lost 3 bases to trimming and J lost 5 bases, with 10 bases between them. Written as DNA, the CDR3 is TGTGCCACCAGCAGGGACCTAGGGACTGAAGCTTTCTTT. Protein sequence: CATSRDLGTEAFF.

The CDR3 spells CASSSDRAKNIQYF. The CDR3 nucleotides are TGTGCCAGCAGCTCGGACAGAGCCAAAAACATTCAGTACTTC. The chain joins TRBV7-2 to TRBJ2-4; tentatively, D is TRBD1 (6 bases). The CDR3 has 14 amino acids. Trimming stripped 4 bases from V and 0 bases from J, with 7 bases between. The germline V gene encodes CDR1 SGHTA and CDR2 FQGNSA.

The CDR3 DNA is TGTGCCAGCAGCCCCGCGGACAGGAGAACTTTGCAGTATTTT. This encodes CASSPADRRTLQYF. This sequence joins TRBV11-3 and TRBJ2-3; 7 nucleotides line up with TRBD1. The germline gives CDR1 SGHNT, CDR2 YENEEA. V was pared by 5 bases and J by 11 bases, with 13 bases of the junction left unmatched. The CDR3 runs to 14 residues.

This rearrangement joins TRBV7-2 to TRBJ1-1, with 8 bases fitting TRBD1. CDR1 and CDR2 (germline): SGHTA, FQGNSA. The CDR3 runs 15 residues. Trimming removed 2 bases from V and 1 base from J; junction bases left unmatched: 3. The CDR3 DNA reads TGTGCCAGCAGCTTACAGGGGGCGCAGAACACTGAAGCTTTCTTT. Encoded protein: CASSLQGAQNTEAFF.

V gene TRBV4-3 combines with J gene TRBJ1-1, with no clear D. In germline, CDR1 is LGHNA, CDR2 YSLEER. Trimming took off 2 bases at V and 5 bases at J, with 9 bases between the two ends. This CDR3 region has 13 residues. The CDR3 spells CASSQHRDTEAFF. As DNA, the CDR3 is TGCGCCAGCAGCCAACACAGAGATACTGAAGCTTTCTTT.

J is TRBJ1-2 and V is TRBV2; D is possibly TRBD1 (5 bases). The CDR3 has 16 residues. Trimming left V 3 bases short and J 0 bases short, with 14 bases between. The germline gives CDR1 SNHLY, CDR2 FYNNEI. CDR3 sequence reads: CASSERGGGTNYGYTF. The DNA of the CDR3 is TGTGCCAGCAGTGAGAGGGGCGGCGGTACTAACTATGGCTACACCTTC.

The chain joins TRBV5-4 to TRBJ2-7; 8 nucleotides align to TRBD1. The CDR3 is 15 amino acids. The V gene's germline CDR1 is SGHNT and CDR2 YYREEE (reference sequence). V lost 3 bases to trimming and J lost 0 bases; unmatched junction nucleotides: 5. CDR3 protein: CASSSPGTGSYEQYF. The CDR3 region has the DNA TGTGCCAGCAGCTCCCCCGGGACAGGCTCCTACGAGCAGTACTTC.

The V gene is TRBV7-6, the J gene TRBJ1-1, with D uncertain. This CDR3 has 14 residues. Trimming took off 3 bases at V and 1 base at J, with 9 bases between the two ends. Germline-derived CDR1 and CDR2 are SGHVS and FNYEAQ. The CDR3 reads CASSFRGRNTEAFF. CDR3 nucleotides: TGTGCCAGCAGCTTTAGAGGCAGGAACACTGAAGCTTTCTTT.

The V gene is TRBV5-6, the J gene TRBJ2-1; 7 nucleotides match TRBD2. There are 16 residues in the CDR3. Germline assignment: CDR1 SGHDT and CDR2 YYEEEE. Trimming removed 4 bases from V and 0 bases from J; junction bases left unmatched: 7. The CDR3 DNA follows: TGTGCCAGCAGCACCCTGGGGGGGGGCTCCTACAATGAGCAGTTCTTC. This gives the protein CASSTLGGGSYNEQFF.